What follows are 15 T cell receptor beta chains derived from one specimen sequenced in a study of control samples from healthy donors and cancer patients. The table came from immunoSEQ multiplex PCR; TCRdb's copy has only in-frame clones and leaves some out. The top ten clones hold over 1.5% of a sample with about 36,000 clones, approximately 93% of them seen once. The sequencing sample was made of PBMCs. These receptors were taken from a man in his forties or fifties with colorectal cancer.

This clone was observed a few times. The chain is built from TRBV6-1 and TRBJ1-5, with TRBD1 identical over 7 bases. Trimming at V came to 2 bases and at J to 1 base, leaving 8 bases not matched to a gene. CDR1 MNHNS and CDR2 SASEGT come from the germline V gene. The CDR3 has 17 residues. The CDR3 nucleotides are TGTGCCAGCAGTGAAATTGCAGGGGGTGGGAGCAATCAGCCCCAGCATTTT. It specifies CASSEIAGGGSNQPQHF.

J is TRBJ1-1 and V is TRBV29-1, with D unclear. Germline V gives CDR1 SQVTM, CDR2 ANQGSEA. The CDR3 has 13 residues. Trimming pared 7 bases from V and 0 bases from J, leaving 12 bases between. CDR3 sequence: CSATPPVNTEAFF. The CDR3 bases are TGCAGCGCGACCCCTCCGGTGAACACTGAAGCTTTCTTT. The whole variable domain, filled in from reference TRBV29-1 and TRBJ1-1, reads SAVISQKPSRDICQRGTSLTIQCQVDSQVTMMFWYRQQPGQSLTLIATANQGSEATYESGFVIDKFPISRPNLTFSTLTVSNMSPEDSSIYLCSATPPVNTEAFFGQGTRLTVV.

The CDR3 DNA is TGCGCCAGCACAGGGACAGGGGGCAGGTGGGCCTACAATGAGCAGTTCTTC. This encodes CASTGTGGRWAYNEQFF. The V gene is TRBV10-1, the J gene TRBJ2-1; 12 bases match TRBD1. The V segment lost 7 bases and the J segment 2 bases; nucleotides outside the gene matches: 9. This CDR3 spans 17 amino acids. Germline CDR1 is WNHNN and CDR2 is SYGVQD (reference sequence).

V is TRBV6-2 or TRBV6-3 and J is TRBJ1-5, with D possibly TRBD1 on 5 matching bases. The CDR3 totals 14 residues. The V and J ends lost 0 bases and 6 bases respectively, with 9 bases between them. Germline values: CDR1 MNHEY, CDR2 SVGEGT. This CDR3 reads CASSYSIRGQPQHF. The CDR3 nucleotides read TGTGCCAGCAGTTACTCGATTAGGGGTCAGCCCCAGCATTTT.

The V call is TRBV27, the J call TRBJ1-1, with D unclear. Germline assignment: CDR1 MNHEY and CDR2 SMNVEV (reference sequence). This CDR3 comprises 13 residues. V lost 6 bases and J lost 1, with 9 bases in between. In DNA form, the CDR3 reads TGTGCCAGCAGATTGGTGGGGAACACTGAAGCTTTCTTT. This gives the protein CASRLVGNTEAFF.

This chain joins TRBV7-8 and TRBJ1-1, with D unclear. CDR3 length equals 13 residues. CDR1 is SGHVS, CDR2 FQNEAQ, per germline. Trimming stripped 8 bases from V and 1 base from J, with 11 bases between. This chain's CDR3 is CASLSVWNTEAFF. CDR3 bases: TGTGCCAGCCTGAGTGTTTGGAACACTGAAGCTTTCTTT.

This rearrangement joins TRBV6-6 to TRBJ1-6, with a tentative D call TRBD1 (6 bases). V lost 10 bases and J lost 7, with 23 bases in between. This CDR3 comprises 16 residues. From germline, CDR1 is MNHNY and CDR2 SVGAGI (reference sequence). CDR3 DNA sequence: TGTGCCACCATCTCGGGACCGGGACAATCAAATTCACCCCTCCACTTT. It is translated as CATISGPGQSNSPLHF.

V gene TRBV3-1 (or the pseudogene TRBV3-2) combines with J gene TRBJ1-4; 12 bases agree with TRBD1. J was trimmed by 11 bases and V by 4 bases; bases with no gene match: 8. Per germline, CDR1 LGHDT and CDR2 YNNKEL (reference sequence). This CDR3 has 15 amino acids. CDR3 in amino acids: CASSPLGTGGGKLFF. The DNA of the CDR3 is TGTGCCAGCAGCCCCCTAGGGACAGGGGGCGGGAAACTGTTTTTT.

In DNA form, the CDR3 reads TGCAGTGCGGAACGGAGAGATACGCAGTATTTT. Translation gives CSAERRDTQYF. The chain uses TRBV20-1 and TRBJ2-3; D is undetermined. The CDR3 sequence is 11 residues long. V lost 6 bases, J lost 5 bases, and 9 bases lay in between. In germline, CDR1 is DFQATT, CDR2 SNEGSKA (reference sequence).

The chain is built from TRBV6-6 and TRBJ2-4, with TRBD1 matching over 7 bases. The CDR3 has 15 amino acids. Trimming at V came to 4 bases and at J to 1 base, leaving 4 bases not matched to a gene. Germline CDR1 is MNHNY and CDR2 is SVGAGI (reference sequence). The CDR3 DNA reads TGTGCCAGCAGTTTCTCGGACAGGGCCAAAAACATTCAGTACTTC. Encoded protein: CASSFSDRAKNIQYF.

The chain couples TRBV30 to TRBJ1-1, with D unclear. Germline values: CDR1 GTSNPN, CDR2 SVGIG (reference sequence). CDR3 length: 12 amino acids. V gave up 3 bases and J gave up 3 bases, with 8 bases separating them. In nucleotides, the CDR3 is TGTGCCTGGAGCGCTAAGTACACTGAAGCTTTCTTT. Encoded protein: CAWSAKYTEAFF.

The chain combines TRBV12-3 or TRBV12-4 with TRBJ2-3; no reliable D call. CDR3 size: 13 residues. The ends were cut back, 0 bases at V and 8 bases at J, with 9 bases in the middle. The CDR3 loop reads CASSLALGGTQYF. The CDR3 DNA follows: TGTGCCAGCAGTTTAGCGCTAGGTGGTACGCAGTATTTT.

The CDR3 is CASSSMTGSNSPLHF. CDR3 bases: TGCGCCAGCAGCTCCATGACAGGGAGCAATTCACCCCTCCACTTT. The V call is TRBV5-1, the J call TRBJ1-6; 7 nucleotides align to TRBD1. This CDR3 comprises 15 residues. CDR1 SGHRS and CDR2 YFSETQ come from the germline V gene. Trimming cost V 3 bases and J 7 bases; bases outside gene matches: 7.

The chain has TRBV6-2 or TRBV6-3 and TRBJ1-2; D is unresolved. Between the trimmed V and J ends, which lost 2 bases and 1 base, there was a span of 14 bases. The CDR3 loop spans 16 amino acids. Per the germline V gene, CDR1 is MNHEY and CDR2 is SVGEGT. CDR3 sequence (DNA): TGTGCCAGCAGTTACGACCCAGTCGGGTATAACTATGGCTACACCTTC. Translating it yields CASSYDPVGYNYGYTF.

This chain links TRBV5-6 with TRBJ1-5; D is undetermined. Trimming took 1 base from V and 0 from J, leaving 14 bases between them. This CDR3 has 17 amino acids. CDR1 SGHDT and CDR2 YYEEEE come from the germline V gene. The CDR3 loop reads CASSLYVGSLSNQPQHF. As DNA, the CDR3 is TGTGCCAGCAGCTTGTACGTCGGCAGCCTTAGCAATCAGCCCCAGCATTTT. Full variable domain (outside the CDR3, taken from reference TRBV5-6 and TRBJ1-5): DAGVTQSPTHLIKTRGQQVTLRCSPKSGHDTVSWYQQALGQGPQFIFQYYEEEERQRGNFPDRFSGHQFPNYSSELNVNALLLGDSALYLCASSLYVGSLSNQPQHFGDGTRLSIL.